Below are 5 T cell receptor beta chains sequenced from a single sample in a study of T cell repertoires in cytomegalovirus infection. One entry per CDR3 protein results from TCRdb running MiXCR on the reads. This sample has 500,000 or so distinct CDR3 sequences, with about 15% found just once. Sequenced material: CD8+ T cells from PBMCs. The receptors derive from a human donor in good health (CMV status not recorded). Some clones in this sample may be carry-over from other donors' samples.

This clonotype was observed a few times. The rearrangement links TRBV29-1 to TRBJ2-5; 8 positions agree with TRBD1. CDR3 length: 14 residues. J gave up 5 bases and V 7 bases, and 12 bases lay outside the gene matches. CDR1 and CDR2 from the germline V gene are SQVTM and ANQGSEA. The CDR3 region has the DNA TGCAGCGCCGCCATTCCGGGACAGGATGAGACCCAGTACTTC. It specifies CSAAIPGQDETQYF. Full variable domain (rest looked up from reference TRBV29-1 and TRBJ2-5): SAVISQKPSRDICQRGTSLTIQCQVDSQVTMMFWYRQQPGQSLTLIATANQGSEATYESGFVIDKFPISRPNLTFSTLTVSNMSPEDSSIYLCSAAIPGQDETQYFGPGTRLLVL.

Notes on this clonotype: Since the CDR3 does not end with the conserved phenylalanine or tryptophan, this likely comes from a read error. The chain uses TRBV6-6 and TRBJ2-7; 10 nucleotides align to TRBD1. This CDR3 spans 15 amino acids. Germline CDR1 is MNHNY and CDR2 is SVGAGI (reference sequence). Trimming removed 10 bases from V and 0 bases from J; junction bases left unmatched: 9. The CDR3 region has the DNA TGTGCCACCGACATAGGGACAGGGGCCTCCTACGAGCAGTACTTA. As protein: CATDIGTGASYEQYL.

This clonotype came up many times. The chain links TRBV27 to TRBJ2-3; D uncertain. The CDR3 has 15 residues. Germline V gene lookup returns CDR1 MNHEY and CDR2 SMNVEV (reference sequence). The V and J ends lost 3 bases and 0 bases respectively, with 10 bases between them. The CDR3 DNA reads TGTGCCAGCAGTTTTCTAAGGAAGAGCACAGATACGCAGTATTTT. Its translation is CASSFLRKSTDTQYF.

The table lists this clonotype with many counts. The rearrangement joins TRBV29-1 to TRBJ2-7; TRBD1 agrees at 10 bases. The CDR3 is 12 amino acids. From germline, CDR1 is SQVTM and CDR2 ANQGSEA. V lost 7 bases, J lost 4 bases, and 4 bases stayed unmatched. The DNA of the CDR3 is TGCAGCGCTCGGACAGGGGGGTACGAGCAGTACTTC. Its translation is CSARTGGYEQYF.

This clonotype was recorded many times. The CDR3 coding sequence is TGTGCCAGCAGTTCATTTGGGATCTACGAGCAGTACTTC. Translating it yields CASSSFGIYEQYF. The chain carries TRBV12-3 or TRBV12-4 and TRBJ2-7, with no clear D. CDR3 length: 13 residues. V was trimmed by 4 bases and J by 3 bases, leaving 10 bases between them.